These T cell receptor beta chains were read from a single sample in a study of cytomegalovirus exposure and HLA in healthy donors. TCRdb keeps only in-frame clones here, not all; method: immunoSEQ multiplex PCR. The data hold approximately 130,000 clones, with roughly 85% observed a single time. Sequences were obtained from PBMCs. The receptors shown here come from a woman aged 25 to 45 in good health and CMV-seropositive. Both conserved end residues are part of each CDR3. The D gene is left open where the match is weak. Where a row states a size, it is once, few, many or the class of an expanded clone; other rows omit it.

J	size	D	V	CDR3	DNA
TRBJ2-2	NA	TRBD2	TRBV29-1	CSVRLAGALNTGELFF	TGCAGCGTTCGACTAGCGGGAGCCTTGAACACCGGGGAGCTGTTTTTT
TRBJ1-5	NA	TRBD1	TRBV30	CAWRDSYSNQPQHF	TGTGCCTGGCGGGACAGCTATAGCAATCAGCCCCAGCATTTT
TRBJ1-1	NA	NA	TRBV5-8	CASSSGSGNTEAFF	TGTGCCAGCAGCTCAGGGTCCGGGAACACTGAAGCTTTCTTT
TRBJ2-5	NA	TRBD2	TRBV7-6	CASSGSQGWGGETQYF	TGTGCCAGCAGCGGTTCGCAGGGTTGGGGGGGGGAGACCCAGTACTTC
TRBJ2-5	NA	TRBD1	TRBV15	CATSRGNRGQQETQYF	TGTGCCACCAGCAGAGGCAACAGGGGGCAACAAGAGACCCAGTACTTC
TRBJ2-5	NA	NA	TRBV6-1	CASSEGQEQETQYF	TGTGCCAGCAGTGAAGGACAGGAGCAAGAGACCCAGTACTTC
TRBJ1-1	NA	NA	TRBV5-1	CASSLGTGIVGTEAFF	TGCGCCAGCAGCCTTGGAACAGGGATTGTAGGCACTGAAGCTTTCTTT
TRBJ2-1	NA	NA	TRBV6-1	CASSDLLASNEQFF	TGTGCCAGCAGTGATCTACTAGCTAGCAATGAGCAGTTCTTC
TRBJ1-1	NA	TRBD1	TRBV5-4	CASSATGTNTEAFF	TGTGCCAGCAGCGCGACAGGGACGAACACTGAAGCTTTCTTT
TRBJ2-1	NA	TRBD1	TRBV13	CASSPDRYYNEQFF	TGTGCCAGCAGCCCGGACAGGTACTACAATGAGCAGTTCTTC
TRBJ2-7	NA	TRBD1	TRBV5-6	CASLRAGGHEQYF	TGTGCCAGCCTCAGGGCAGGGGGCCACGAGCAGTACTTC
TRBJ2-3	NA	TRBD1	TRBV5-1	CASSSRASGQRTDTQYF	TGCGCCAGCAGCTCCCGAGCCTCGGGACAGCGCACAGATACGCAGTATTTT
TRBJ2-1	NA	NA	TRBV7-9	CASSSVRTGHISYNEQFF	TGTGCCAGCAGCTCGGTCCGTACAGGGCACATCTCCTACAATGAGCAGTTCTTC
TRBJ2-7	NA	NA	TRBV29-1	CSVALGIQRPYEQYF	TGCAGCGTTGCCCTTGGCATACAGCGGCCCTACGAGCAGTACTTC
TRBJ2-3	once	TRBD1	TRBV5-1	CASSLGAGGNTDTQYF	TGCGCCAGCAGCTTGGGGGCAGGGGGCAACACAGATACGCAGTATTTT
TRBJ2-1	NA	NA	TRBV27	CASSSPGTYLYNEQFF	TGTGCCAGCAGTTCCCCCGGGACTTACCTGTACAATGAGCAGTTCTTC
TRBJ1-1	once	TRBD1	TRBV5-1	CASSTQGVGTEAFF	TGCGCCAGCTCGACCCAGGGGGTGGGCACTGAAGCTTTCTTT
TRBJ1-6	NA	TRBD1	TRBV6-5	CASKKTGSSPLHF	TGTGCCAGCAAAAAGACAGGGAGTTCACCCCTCCACTTT
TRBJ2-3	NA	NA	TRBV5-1	CASSLGDMGDTQYF	TGCGCCAGCAGCTTGGGGGACATGGGAGATACGCAGTATTTT
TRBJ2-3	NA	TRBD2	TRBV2	CASGGRGGATDTQYF	TGTGCCAGCGGGGGGCGCGGGGGGGCCACAGATACGCAGTATTTT
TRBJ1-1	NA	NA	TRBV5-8	CASSLWATTEAFF	TGTGCCAGCAGCTTGTGGGCTACTACTGAAGCTTTCTTT
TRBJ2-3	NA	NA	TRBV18	CASSPPGATDTQYF	TGTGCCAGCTCACCCCCCGGAGCCACAGATACGCAGTATTTT
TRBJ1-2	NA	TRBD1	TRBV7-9	CASSRGGAHYGYTF	TGTGCCAGCAGCCGAGGGGGCGCGCACTATGGCTACACCTTC
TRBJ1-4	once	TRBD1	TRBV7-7	CASSPQQGPNEKLFF	TGTGCTAGCAGCCCCCAACAGGGGCCTAATGAAAAACTGTTTTTT
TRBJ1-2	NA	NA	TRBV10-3	CAISEETVYGYTF	TGTGCCATCAGTGAGGAGACAGTCTATGGCTACACCTTC
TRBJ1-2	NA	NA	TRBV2	CASSDRGYGYTF	TGTGCCAGCAGTGACAGGGGCTATGGCTACACCTTC
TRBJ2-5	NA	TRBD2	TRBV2	CASRDSGNSETQYF	TGTGCCAGCAGGGATAGCGGGAATTCCGAGACCCAGTACTTC
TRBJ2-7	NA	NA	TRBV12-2	CASRSRGYEQYF	TGTGCAAGTCGCTCCAGGGGGTACGAGCAGTACTTC
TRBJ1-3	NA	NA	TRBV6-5	CASRIADGGNTIYF	TGTGCCAGCAGGATAGCCGACGGTGGAAACACCATATATTTT
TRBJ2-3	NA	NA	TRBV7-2	CASRLSREGTQYF	TGTGCCAGCAGACTGAGCAGAGAGGGCACGCAGTATTTT
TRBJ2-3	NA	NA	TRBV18	CASSPFSHTDTQYF	TGTGCCAGCTCACCATTTAGCCACACAGATACGCAGTATTTT
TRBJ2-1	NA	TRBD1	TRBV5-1	CASSYRTGGNEQFF	TGCGCCAGCAGCTACCGGACAGGGGGCAATGAGCAGTTCTTC
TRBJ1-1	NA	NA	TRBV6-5	CASSYVQGYTEAFF	TGTGCCAGCAGTTACGTACAGGGATACACTGAAGCTTTCTTT
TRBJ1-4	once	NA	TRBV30	CAYGRGTTNEKLFF	TGTGCCTACGGGCGGGGAACCACTAATGAAAAACTGTTTTTT
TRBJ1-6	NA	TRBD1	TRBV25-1	CASSDGQGDNSPLHF	TGTGCCAGCAGTGACGGACAGGGGGATAATTCACCCCTCCACTTT
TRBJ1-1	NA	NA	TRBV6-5	CASSYKDEGNTEAFF	TGTGCCAGCAGTTACAAGGATGAGGGGAACACTGAAGCTTTCTTT
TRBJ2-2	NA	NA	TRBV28	CATQGYTGELFF	TGTGCCACACAGGGTTATACCGGGGAGCTGTTTTTT
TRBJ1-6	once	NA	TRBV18	CASSPTGSGSPLHF	TGTGCCAGCTCACCAACAGGGTCTGGTTCACCCCTCCACTTT
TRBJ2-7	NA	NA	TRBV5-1	CASSPGGVNEQYF	TGCGCCAGCAGCCCCGGCGGGGTGAACGAGCAGTACTTC
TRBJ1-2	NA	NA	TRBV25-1	CASSELLGAQGYTF	TGTGCCAGCAGTGAATTGCTAGGGGCCCAGGGCTACACCTTC
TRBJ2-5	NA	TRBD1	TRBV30	CAWSVPTGGYQETQYF	TGTGCCTGGAGTGTACCCACAGGGGGGTACCAAGAGACCCAATACTTC
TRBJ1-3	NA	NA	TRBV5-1	CASSLGLLGNTIYF	TGCGCCAGCAGCTTAGGACTACTCGGAAACACCATATATTTT
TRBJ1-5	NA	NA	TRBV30	CAWSVPRGGNQPQHF	TGTGCCTGGAGTGTACCCAGGGGCGGCAATCAGCCCCAGCATTTT
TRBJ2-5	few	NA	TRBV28	CASKNGETQYF	TGTGCCAGCAAAAACGGAGAGACCCAGTACTTC
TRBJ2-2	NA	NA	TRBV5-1	CASSLGTANTGELFF	TGCGCCAGCAGTTTGGGAACAGCGAACACCGGGGAGCTGTTTTTT